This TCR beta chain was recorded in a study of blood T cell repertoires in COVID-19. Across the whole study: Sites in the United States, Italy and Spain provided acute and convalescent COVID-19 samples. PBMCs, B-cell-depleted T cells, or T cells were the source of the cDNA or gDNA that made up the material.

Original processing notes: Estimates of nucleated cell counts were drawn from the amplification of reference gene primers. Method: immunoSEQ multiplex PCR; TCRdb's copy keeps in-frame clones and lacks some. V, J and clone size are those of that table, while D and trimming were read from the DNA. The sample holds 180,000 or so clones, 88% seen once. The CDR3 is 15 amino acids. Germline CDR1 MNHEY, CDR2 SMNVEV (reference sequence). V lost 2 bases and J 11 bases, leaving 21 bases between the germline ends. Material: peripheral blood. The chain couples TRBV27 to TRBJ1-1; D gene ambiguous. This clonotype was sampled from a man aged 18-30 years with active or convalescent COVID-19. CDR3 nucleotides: TGTGCCAGCAGTTTAAGTTCAGACTCCGGGTATAGGGCTTTCTTT. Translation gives CASSLSSDSGYRAFF.